This TCR beta chain is drawn from a study of response to subunit inactivated influenza vaccine. There are a few counts of this clonotype. What it binds is unknown. From germline, CDR1 is DFQATT and CDR2 SNEGSKA (reference sequence). The CDR3 extends over 16 amino acids. Trimming took 0 bases from V and 3 from J, leaving 15 bases between them. Study-wide points: A suggestion made by the authors is that each seasonal influenza vaccination recruits few new T cells.

TCRdb re-derived calls from the RT-PCR reads in MiXCR, one entry per CDR3 protein. The repertoire consists of about 570,000 distinct CDR3 sequences, with about 11% occurring once and the leading ten covering approximately 10%. These data were likewise used in another study, on T cells expressing NK-cell markers. According to that study: The authors made TCR beta cDNA libraries by 5'RACE template switching. This switching added a universal primer site and UMIs. In sorted CD3+CD56+NKG2C+, CD3+CD56+NKG2C- and CD3+CD56-NKG2C+ T cells, TCR beta repertoires were obtained. About six donors showed dominant NKG2C+ clonotypes comprising roughly 1.0-7.5% of their CD8+ T cells. In several donors, dominant clonotypes made up roughly 28.3-65% of CD3+CD56-NKG2C+ cells.

The sequencing used PBMCs from blood, collected on the day of vaccination. This receptor was identified in a man between 50 and 59 years old who received an inactivated influenza vaccine. The chain has TRBV20-1 and TRBJ1-5; D is possibly TRBD1 (6 bases). CDR3 nucleotide sequence: TGCAGTGCTAGAGATCCCACAGGGTCGTTCAATCAGCCCCAGCATTTT. It encodes CSARDPTGSFNQPQHF.